The text below deals with one TCR beta chain. The data were produced by immunoSEQ multiplex PCR, yet TCRdb's version contains in-frame clones alone and is incomplete. The sample lists 55,000 to 65,000 clones, 85% occurring once. This CDR3 is built from 15 residues. Germline CDR1 SEHNR, CDR2 FQNEAQ (reference sequence). The V and J ends lost 4 bases and 4 bases respectively, with 16 bases between them. The entry originates in a study of OX40 agonist ivuxolimab in advanced cancers. The specimen comprised CD4+ or CD8+ T cells sorted from blood, sampled in a trial of the OX40 agonist ivuxolimab. The chain has TRBV7-9 and TRBJ1-2, with no clear D. The receptor's source is an adult with an advanced solid tumor such as melanoma, head and neck, liver or kidney cancer. This chain's CDR3 is CASSYAAGSGYGYTF. The CDR3 coding sequence is TGTGCCAGCAGCTATGCCGCCGGGAGTGGCTATGGCTACACCTTC.